This TCR beta chain originates from a study of T cells in Graves' hyperthyroidism and ophthalmopathy. With 7 bases removed from V and 1 base from J, the gap between germline ends came to 14 bases. Germline CDR1 reads LGHDT; CDR2 reads YNNKEL (reference sequence). The CDR3 runs to 15 residues. Exclusions: uncontrolled infection, other autoimmune disease, pregnancy, lactation. For the diagnoses, clinical symptoms, serum thyroxine and TRAb, thyroid ultrasound and orbital computed tomography were used. Preceding any ophthalmopathy symptoms, the blood sample dates from first hyperthyroidism diagnosis. There were TCR beta CDR3 regions amplified from RNA transcripts. First-round RT-PCR targeting the TCR CDR3 was performed with the HTBI primer set. TCRdb re-derived calls from the multiplex PCR reads in MiXCR, one entry per CDR3 protein. The table shows roughly 580,000 distinct CDR3 sequences, with more than 11% occurring only once.

This clonotype came up a few times. One base away lies a much larger clone, so this may be a sequencing read error. V usage is TRBV3-1 and J usage is TRBJ2-1, with D perhaps matching TRBD1 or TRBD2 (5 bases each). This clonotype was sampled from a woman in her 30s with Graves' hyperthyroidism that later progressed to Graves' ophthalmopathy. Input material: blood. CDR3 in DNA: TGTGCCAGCATCGCCCGGGACGCGTCCTACAATGAGCAGTTCTTC. The encoded protein is CASIARDASYNEQFF.